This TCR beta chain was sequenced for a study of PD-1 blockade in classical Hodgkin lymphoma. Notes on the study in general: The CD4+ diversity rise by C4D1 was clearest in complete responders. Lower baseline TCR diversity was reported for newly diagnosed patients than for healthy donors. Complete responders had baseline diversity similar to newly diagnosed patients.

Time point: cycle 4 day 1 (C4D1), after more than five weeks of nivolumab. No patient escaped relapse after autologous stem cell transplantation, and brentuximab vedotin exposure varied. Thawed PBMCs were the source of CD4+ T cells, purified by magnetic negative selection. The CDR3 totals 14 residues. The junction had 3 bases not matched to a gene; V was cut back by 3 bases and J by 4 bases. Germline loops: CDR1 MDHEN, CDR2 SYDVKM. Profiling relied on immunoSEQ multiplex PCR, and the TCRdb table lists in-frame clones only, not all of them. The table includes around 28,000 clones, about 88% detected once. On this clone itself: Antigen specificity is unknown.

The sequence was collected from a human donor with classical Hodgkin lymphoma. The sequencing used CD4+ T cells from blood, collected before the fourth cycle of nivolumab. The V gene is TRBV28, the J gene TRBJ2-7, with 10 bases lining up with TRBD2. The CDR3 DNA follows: TGTGCCAGCAGTTTGGCTAGCGGGGGATACGAGCAGTACTTC. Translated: CASSLASGGYEQYF. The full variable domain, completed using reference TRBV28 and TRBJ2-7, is DVKVTQSSRYLVKRTGEKVFLECVQDMDHENMFWYRQDPGLGLRLIYFSYDVKMKEKGDIPEGYSVSREKKERFSLILESASTNQTSMYLCASSLASGGYEQYFGPGTRLTVT.